These 20 T cell receptor beta chains share one sample of origin, sequenced in a study of T-cell memory formation after mild COVID-19. MiXCR, applied by TCRdb to the 5' RACE reads, yields one record per CDR3 protein. This table holds about 82,000 distinct CDR3 sequences, roughly 13% found once. The sample comprised PBMCs or a T cell subset sorted from them (not recorded which). The receptors shown here come from a young man who had mild COVID-19 (a few samples of this study predate the infection). Cell type and time point are not known.

The V gene is TRBV5-5, the J gene TRBJ2-7, with D uncertain. This CDR3 comprises 14 residues. Trimming took 0 bases from V and 3 from J, leaving 10 bases between them. Germline V CDR1 and CDR2: SGHKS, YYEKEE (reference sequence). CDR3 protein: CASSLGMGHYEQYV. In DNA, the CDR3 is TGTGCCAGCAGCTTGGGGATGGGCCACTACGAGCAGTACGTC.

This clonotype was seen a handful of times. This chain connects TRBV6-5 to TRBJ1-4, with a possible D match to TRBD1 (5 bases). Germline V gene sequence: CDR1 MNHEY, CDR2 SVGAGI. Trimming left V 2 bases short and J 7 bases short, with 11 bases between. The CDR3 consists of 14 residues. The CDR3 bases are TGTGCCAGCAGTTACGAGGGGAGGGGTGAAAAACTGTTTTTT. Protein: CASSYEGRGEKLFF.

The sample holds a few counts of this clonotype. The rearrangement joins TRBV5-5 to TRBJ1-5; weak D call: TRBD1 (6 bases). The CDR3 has 14 amino acids. Germline CDR1 reads SGHKS; CDR2 reads YYEKEE (reference sequence). Trimming shortened V by 1 base and J by 4 bases, and 9 bases separated the two germline ends. The CDR3 DNA reads as TGTGCCAGCAGCTTGACAGGGAGTAATCAGCCCCAGCATTTT. The encoded protein is CASSLTGSNQPQHF. Full variable domain (rest looked up from reference TRBV5-5 and TRBJ1-5): DAGVTQSPTHLIKTRGQQVTLRCSPISGHKSVSWYQQVLGQGPQFIFQYYEKEERGRGNFPDRFSARQFPNYSSELNVNALLLGDSALYLCASSLTGSNQPQHFGDGTRLSIL.

This rearrangement joins TRBV2 to TRBJ2-7, with a tentative D call TRBD2 (6 bases). The V and J ends lost 9 bases and 3 bases respectively, with 21 bases between them. Germline V gene lookup returns CDR1 SNHLY and CDR2 FYNNEI. There are 15 residues in the CDR3. The CDR3 here is CARGPGGALRYEQYF. The DNA for the CDR3 is TGTGCCAGGGGGCCTGGCGGGGCTCTCCGCTACGAGCAGTACTTC.

This clonotype was observed a handful of times. The V and J genes are TRBV20-1 and TRBJ2-1, with 12 bases lining up with TRBD2. CDR3 length: 15 amino acids. V lost 5 bases, J lost 4 bases, and 6 bases stayed unmatched. CDR1 and CDR2 (germline): DFQATT, SNEGSKA (reference sequence). The DNA of the CDR3 is TGCAGTGCTCCTAGCGGGGGGGCCCAGTACAATGAGCAGTTCTTC. It codes for CSAPSGGAQYNEQFF.

This clonotype has more than one count but fewer than ten. The chain is built from TRBV4-2 and TRBJ1-2; D remains ambiguous. V lost 0 bases and J 1 base, leaving 12 bases between the germline ends. CDR1 is LGHNA, CDR2 YNFKEQ, per germline. The CDR3 extends over 16 amino acids. The CDR3 sequence is CASSQEGLGGNYGYTF. In nucleotides, the CDR3 is TGTGCCAGCAGCCAAGAAGGCTTGGGCGGTAACTATGGCTACACCTTC.

This clonotype showed up just a few times. This chain's CDR3 is CASSESANRVDGYTF. DNA for the CDR3: TGTGCCAGCAGTGAATCGGCCAACAGGGTTGACGGCTACACCTTC. V is TRBV25-1 and J is TRBJ1-2, with a weak D call TRBD1 (6 bases). Between the trimmed V and J ends, which lost 1 base and 8 bases, there was a span of 17 bases. From germline, CDR1 is MGHDK and CDR2 SYGVNS. The CDR3 loop spans 15 amino acids.

This clonotype has more than one count but fewer than ten. The chain joins TRBV18 to TRBJ2-7, with no clear D. There are 12 residues in the CDR3. Trimming removed 3 bases from V and 6 bases from J, with 9 bases in between. Per the germline V gene, CDR1 is KGHSH and CDR2 is LQKENI. The CDR3 loop is CASSPGQAEQYV. The CDR3 DNA reads TGTGCCAGCTCACCTGGGCAGGCCGAGCAGTACGTC.

V is TRBV18 and J is TRBJ1-5; 7 bases are shared with TRBD1. Looked up from germline, CDR1 is KGHSH and CDR2 is LQKENI. This CDR3 comprises 14 residues. V was pared by 4 bases and J by 7 bases, with 7 bases of the junction left unmatched. The CDR3: CASSLTGVGQPQHF. The CDR3 DNA sequence: TGTGCCAGCTCACTAACAGGGGTCGGACAGCCCCAGCATTTT. Based on the CDR3 plus reference TRBV18 and TRBJ1-5, the full variable domain is NAGVMQNPRHLVRRRGQEARLRCSPMKGHSHVYWYRQLPEEGLKFMVYLQKENIIDESGMPKERFSAEFPKEGPSILRIQQVVRGDSAAYFCASSLTGVGQPQHFGDGTRLSIL.

This clonotype was seen a few times. The chain's CDR3 is CSARDRDTLWPLHF. CDR3 bases: TGCAGTGCTAGAGATCGGGACACCCTTTGGCCCCTCCACTTT. The J gene is TRBJ1-6, the V gene TRBV20-1; weak D call: TRBD1 (6 bases). The germline CDR1 and CDR2 sequences are DFQATT and SNEGSKA (reference sequence). V was shortened by 0 bases and J by 13 bases, with 16 bases between the two germline ends. The CDR3 has 14 amino acids.

The table lists this clonotype with a few counts. This rearrangement joins TRBV30 to TRBJ2-1, with TRBD2 identical over 16 bases. This CDR3 contains 13 residues. CDR1 is GTSNPN and CDR2 is SVGIG in the germline V gene (reference sequence). Unmatched junction bases numbered 2, after V lost 1 base and J lost 14 bases. CDR3 protein: CAWSAGTSGGEFF. In nucleotides, the CDR3 is TGTGCCTGGAGTGCGGGGACTAGCGGGGGGGAGTTCTTC.

This clonotype was picked up many times. The rearrangement links TRBV9 to TRBJ1-1, with 9 bases fitting TRBD1. CDR1 and CDR2 from the germline V gene are SGDLS and YYNGEE. The CDR3 sequence is 13 residues long. With 4 bases clipped from V and 7 bases from J, the junction kept 5 bases outside the gene matches. The CDR3 DNA reads TGTGCCAGCAGCCCGGACAGGGGAAATGAAGCTTTCTTT. It specifies CASSPDRGNEAFF.

This clonotype was observed at least ten times. The V call is TRBV4-3, the J call TRBJ2-3; D possibly corresponds to TRBD2 (7 bases). The germline gives CDR1 LGHNA, CDR2 YSLEER. Trimming shortened V by 1 base and J by 2 bases, and 16 bases separated the two germline ends. The CDR3 extends over 17 amino acids. CDR3 amino acids: CASSQGSAGAYTDTQYF. CDR3 DNA: TGCGCCAGCAGCCAAGGTTCTGCGGGGGCTTACACAGATACGCAGTATTTT.

This clonotype was counted a few times. This chain joins TRBV7-9 and TRBJ2-6; possible D gene TRBD1, 6 bases. The germline gives CDR1 SEHNR, CDR2 FQNEAQ (reference sequence). The CDR3 runs to 15 residues. Trimming took 4 bases from V and 0 from J, leaving 7 bases between them. The CDR3 sequence is CASSSGHSGANVLTF. CDR3 DNA sequence: TGTGCCAGCAGCTCGGGACACTCTGGGGCCAACGTCCTGACTTTC.

The V gene is TRBV5-1, the J gene TRBJ2-1, with D unclear. The germline V gene has CDR1 SGHRS and CDR2 YFSETQ. Between the trimmed V and J ends, which lost 2 bases and 4 bases, there was a span of 4 bases. The CDR3 is 12 amino acids. DNA of the CDR3: TGCGCCAGCAGCTTTTATTACAATGAGCAGTTCTTC. Translated: CASSFYYNEQFF.

This chain uses TRBV7-9 with TRBJ1-2; D might be TRBD1 (6 bases). Per germline, CDR1 SEHNR and CDR2 FQNEAQ (reference sequence). CDR3 length: 15 amino acids. Deletions cut 3 bases from V and 8 bases from J, with 19 bases between. DNA of the CDR3: TGTGCCAGCAGCTTCTACCAGGACAGCAGGGACGGCTACACCTTC. Its translation: CASSFYQDSRDGYTF.

This clonotype was detected ten times or more. The V and J genes are TRBV5-1 and TRBJ2-3; the D gene is possibly TRBD2 (5 bases). The ends were cut back, 7 bases at V and 6 bases at J, with 15 bases in the middle. The CDR3 has 13 residues. Germline values: CDR1 SGHRS, CDR2 YFSETQ. DNA of the CDR3: TGCGCCAGCGGTGATGACGGCGGGGATACGCAGTATTTT. This gives the protein CASGDDGGDTQYF.

In its sample, this clonotype was seen many times. J is TRBJ2-2 and V is TRBV6-5; TRBD1 or TRBD2 may be the D gene (6 bases each). CDR1 MNHEY and CDR2 SVGAGI come from the germline V gene. V was shortened by 5 bases and J by 5 bases, with 21 bases between the two germline ends. The length of the CDR3 is 17 residues. The CDR3 here is CASSRGRGPRGTGELFF. The CDR3 nucleotides read TGTGCCAGCAGTCGGGGGCGCGGGCCCAGGGGAACCGGGGAGCTGTTTTTT.

The J gene is TRBJ1-3, the V gene TRBV6-5; no clear D. Trimming removed 7 bases from V and 0 bases from J, with 16 bases in between. Germline loops: CDR1 MNHEY, CDR2 SVGAGI. This CDR3 is built from 16 residues. CDR3 in DNA: TGTGCCAGCATCTCGAGAGGCGGGAGCTCTGGAAACACCATATATTTT. Translated: CASISRGGSSGNTIYF.

The chain combines TRBV21-1 with TRBJ1-6. TRBV21-1 is reported as a pseudogene. The CDR3 covers 15 residues. The chain's CDR3 is CASSSRQEDNSPLHF. The CDR3 DNA reads TGTGCCAGCAGTTCCCGCCAGGAGGATAATTCACCCCTCCACTTT.